Listed below are T cell receptor beta chains from one sample, sequenced in a study of T cells in Graves' hyperthyroidism and ophthalmopathy. TCRdb re-analysed the multiplex PCR reads in MiXCR, keeping a single row per CDR3 protein. Of more than 350,000 distinct CDR3 sequences listed, about 15% are singletons. Sample: blood. All receptors derive from a woman in her fifties or sixties with Graves' ophthalmopathy. Each CDR3 is given with its conserved first and last residue. Each record gives: CDR3 protein, V gene, clone size. A clone size is listed for some rows: how often the clone was seen (once, few, many), or a class if it is expanded.

CDR3aa: CASSGGGGPTEAFF
v_gene: TRBV9
abundance: NA

CDR3aa: CAISDMAGGTYEQYF
v_gene: TRBV10-3
abundance: NA

CDR3aa: CASSHRTSGSPDTQYF
v_gene: TRBV3-1
abundance: few

CDR3aa: CASSPFAGRTFEQYF
v_gene: TRBV5-1
abundance: many

CDR3aa: CAISVDSQRSLAVVEQYF
v_gene: TRBV10-3
abundance: NA

CDR3aa: CSAGGQGATNEKLFF
v_gene: TRBV20-1
abundance: NA

CDR3aa: CSAETSSPYNEQFF
v_gene: TRBV20-1
abundance: many

CDR3aa: CASSEGGLALDEQFF
v_gene: TRBV6-1
abundance: few

CDR3aa: CASSPSLGRLGPGELFF
v_gene: TRBV5-1
abundance: NA

CDR3aa: CASSLAVQDEKLFF
v_gene: TRBV27
abundance: NA

CDR3aa: CASSLGRSWGDTQYF
v_gene: TRBV5-5
abundance: many

CDR3aa: CARSPGTGIYTEAFF
v_gene: TRBV7-9
abundance: NA

CDR3aa: CASTTGAHGYTF
v_gene: TRBV6-1
abundance: NA

CDR3aa: CASSPGTSGGNTDTQYF
v_gene: TRBV3-1
abundance: few

CDR3aa: CASSPTSGGPYEQYF
v_gene: TRBV6-2/TRBV6-3
abundance: many

CDR3aa: CASSPGIASYNEQFF
v_gene: TRBV9
abundance: NA

CDR3aa: CASSFTRTGSSYEQYF
v_gene: TRBV13
abundance: many

CDR3aa: CASSPPSGANVLTF
v_gene: TRBV18
abundance: NA

CDR3aa: CASSRDSGELFF
v_gene: TRBV5-1
abundance: many

CDR3aa: CASSQGAASEQYF
v_gene: TRBV3-1
abundance: once

CDR3aa: CASSPGHSGNTIYF
v_gene: TRBV2
abundance: many

CDR3aa: CASSSAYTDTQYF
v_gene: TRBV6-1
abundance: many

CDR3aa: CASSQGPGSPGEKLFF
v_gene: TRBV7-9
abundance: NA

CDR3aa: CSVGDVGSEAFF
v_gene: TRBV29-1
abundance: many

CDR3aa: CASSPRGGPAGNTIYF
v_gene: TRBV7-8
abundance: NA

CDR3aa: CASSSFATSSFYEQYF
v_gene: TRBV11-2
abundance: many

CDR3aa: CASSSLTQVALGVGELFF
v_gene: TRBV5-5
abundance: few